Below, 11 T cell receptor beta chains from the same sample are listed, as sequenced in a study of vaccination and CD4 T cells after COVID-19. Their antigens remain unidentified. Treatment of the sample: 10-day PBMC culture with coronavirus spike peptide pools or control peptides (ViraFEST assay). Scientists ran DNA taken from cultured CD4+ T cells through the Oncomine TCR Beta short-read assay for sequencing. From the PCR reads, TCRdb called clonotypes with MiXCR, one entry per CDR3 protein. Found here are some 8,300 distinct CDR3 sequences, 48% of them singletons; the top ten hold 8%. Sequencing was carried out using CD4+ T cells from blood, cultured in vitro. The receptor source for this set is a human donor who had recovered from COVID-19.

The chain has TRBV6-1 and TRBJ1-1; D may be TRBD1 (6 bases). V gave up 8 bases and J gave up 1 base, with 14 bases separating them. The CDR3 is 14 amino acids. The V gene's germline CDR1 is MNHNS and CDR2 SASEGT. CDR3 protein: CASRWGARNTEAFF. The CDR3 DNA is TGTGCCAGCCGGTGGGGGGCCCGGAACACTGAAGCTTTCTTT.

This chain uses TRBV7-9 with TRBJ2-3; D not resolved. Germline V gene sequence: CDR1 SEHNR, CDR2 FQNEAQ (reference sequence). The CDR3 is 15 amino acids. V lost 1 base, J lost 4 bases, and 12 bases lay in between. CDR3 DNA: TGTGCCAGCAGCTTAGGTGTCGTGGGTTCAGATACGCAGTATTTT. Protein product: CASSLGVVGSDTQYF.

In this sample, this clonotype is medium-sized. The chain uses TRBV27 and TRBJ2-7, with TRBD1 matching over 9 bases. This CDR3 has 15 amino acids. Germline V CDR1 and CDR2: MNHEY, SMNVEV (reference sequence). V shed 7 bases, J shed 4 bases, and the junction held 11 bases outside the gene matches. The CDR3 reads CASTLLMGQGYEQYF. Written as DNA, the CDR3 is TGTGCCAGCACCTTACTGATGGGACAGGGATACGAGCAGTACTTC.

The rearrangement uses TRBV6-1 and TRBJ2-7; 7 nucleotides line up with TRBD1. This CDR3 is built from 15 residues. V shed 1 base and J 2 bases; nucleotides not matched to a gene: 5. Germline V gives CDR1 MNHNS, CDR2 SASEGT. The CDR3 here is CASSEEGRGTYEQYF. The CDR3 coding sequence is TGTGCCAGCAGTGAAGAGGGCAGGGGGACCTACGAGCAGTACTTC.

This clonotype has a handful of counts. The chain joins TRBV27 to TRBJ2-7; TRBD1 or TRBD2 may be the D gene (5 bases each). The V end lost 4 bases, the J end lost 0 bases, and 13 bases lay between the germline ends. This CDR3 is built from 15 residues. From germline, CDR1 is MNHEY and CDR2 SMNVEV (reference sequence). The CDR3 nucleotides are TGTGCCAGCAGTTCGGGGCTTGGGGGCTCCTACGAGCAGTACTTC. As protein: CASSSGLGGSYEQYF.

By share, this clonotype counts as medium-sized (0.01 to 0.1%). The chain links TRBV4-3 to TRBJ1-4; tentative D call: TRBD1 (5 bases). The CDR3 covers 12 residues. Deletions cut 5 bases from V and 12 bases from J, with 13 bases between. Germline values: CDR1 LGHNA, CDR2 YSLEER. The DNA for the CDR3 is TGCGCCAGCAGCACGTACAGAGGGGAACTGTTTTTT. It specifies CASSTYRGELFF.

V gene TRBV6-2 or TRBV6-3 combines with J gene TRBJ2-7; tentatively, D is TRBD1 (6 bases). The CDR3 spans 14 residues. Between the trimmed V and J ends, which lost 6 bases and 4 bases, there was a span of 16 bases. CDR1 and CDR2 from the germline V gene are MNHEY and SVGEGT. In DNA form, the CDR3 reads TGTGCCAGCAGGACGAACAGGGTGTATTACGAGCAGTACTTC. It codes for CASRTNRVYYEQYF.

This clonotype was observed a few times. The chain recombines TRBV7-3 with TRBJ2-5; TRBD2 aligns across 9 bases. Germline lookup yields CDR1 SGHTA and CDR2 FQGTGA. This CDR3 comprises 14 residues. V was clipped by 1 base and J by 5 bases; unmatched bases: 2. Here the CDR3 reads CASSLSGRGETQYF. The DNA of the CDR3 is TGTGCCAGCAGCTTAAGCGGGAGGGGCGAGACCCAGTACTTC.

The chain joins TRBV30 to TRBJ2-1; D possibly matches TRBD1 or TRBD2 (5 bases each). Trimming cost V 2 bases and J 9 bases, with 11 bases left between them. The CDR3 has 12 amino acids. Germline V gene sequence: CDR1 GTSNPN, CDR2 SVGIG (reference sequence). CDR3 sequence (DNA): TGTGCCTGGAGTTTAGGGGCGGGTGAGCAGTTCTTC. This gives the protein CAWSLGAGEQFF.

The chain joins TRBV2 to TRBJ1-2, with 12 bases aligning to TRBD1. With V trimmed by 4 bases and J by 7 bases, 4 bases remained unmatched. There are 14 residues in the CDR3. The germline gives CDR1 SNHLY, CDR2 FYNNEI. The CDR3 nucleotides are TGTGCCAGCAGTGGGGGACAGGGGGCGTCTGGCTACACCTTC. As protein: CASSGGQGASGYTF.

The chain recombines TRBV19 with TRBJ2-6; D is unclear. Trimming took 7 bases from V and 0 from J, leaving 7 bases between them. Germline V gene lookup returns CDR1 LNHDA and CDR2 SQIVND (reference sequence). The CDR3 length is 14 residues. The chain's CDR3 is CASTPASGANVLTF. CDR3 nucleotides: TGTGCCAGTACACCAGCCTCTGGGGCCAACGTCCTGACTTTC.